One and the same sample provided the 15 T cell receptor beta chains below, sequenced in a study of blood T cell repertoires in COVID-19 (dated by TCRdb to 2020 to 2021). The library was obtained by the immunoSEQ multiplex PCR assay. TCRdb mirrors the immuneACCESS table, restricted to in-frame sequences. Some clones are absent from its copies; in checked studies, under half trace to an unresolved V gene, and the reason for the others is unknown. The sample table contains 200,000 to 300,000 clones; only one count was recorded for approximately 80% of them. The ten largest clonotypes hold 5% to 8% of the sample. The source material was peripheral blood. These receptors came from a woman aged 55-70 years with active or convalescent COVID-19.

In its sample, this clone was seen a few times. The chain employs TRBV29-1 and TRBJ2-1; TRBD1 matches at 7 bases. The germline gives CDR1 SQVTM, CDR2 ANQGSEA. This CDR3 has 14 residues. With V trimmed by 4 bases and J by 4 bases, 7 bases remained unmatched. The CDR3 spells CSVGPWTGYNEQFF. The DNA for the CDR3 is TGCAGCGTTGGGCCGTGGACAGGATACAATGAGCAGTTCTTC.

The V gene is TRBV3-1 (or the pseudogene TRBV3-2), the J gene TRBJ2-3, with TRBD2 as a possible D gene (5 bases). The CDR3 extends over 14 amino acids. The germline V and J ends were trimmed by 6 bases and 0 bases, with 10 bases remaining between them. Germline lookup yields CDR1 LGHDT and CDR2 YNNKEL (reference sequence). Written as DNA, the CDR3 is TGTGCCAGCAGAAGGGAGCAGAGCACAGATACGCAGTATTTT. It yields the protein CASRREQSTDTQYF.

The chain uses TRBV6-5 and TRBJ1-1, with D unresolved. Trimming shortened V by 6 bases and J by 6 bases, and 11 bases separated the two germline ends. Looked up from germline, CDR1 is MNHEY and CDR2 is SVGAGI. The CDR3 length is 12 residues. The CDR3 spells CASRAAVSEAFF. CDR3 bases: TGTGCCAGCAGGGCTGCGGTGTCTGAAGCTTTCTTT.

This chain joins TRBV9 and TRBJ2-3; TRBD2 matches at 10 bases. Germline V gene sequence: CDR1 SGDLS, CDR2 YYNGEE. This CDR3 has 15 amino acids. Trimming took 3 bases from V and 6 from J; bases not matched to a gene: 7. CDR3 coding DNA: TGTGCCAGCAGCGGCGAGCGGGAGGGCCTGGATACGCAGTATTTT. Translated, it gives CASSGEREGLDTQYF.

The chain links TRBV6-2 or TRBV6-3 to TRBJ2-6, with D maybe TRBD1 (5 bases). V was shortened by 4 bases and J by 0 bases, with 7 bases between the two germline ends. Germline V CDR1 and CDR2: MNHEY, SVGEGT. The CDR3 totals 15 residues. CDR3 in DNA: TGTGCCAGCAGTTCCAGGGTCTCTGGGGCCAACGTCCTGACTTTC. Protein: CASSSRVSGANVLTF.

The rearrangement joins TRBV11-2 to TRBJ2-1; 8 bases are a match to TRBD1. Losses at the gene ends were 2 bases for V and 0 bases for J; bases not matched to a gene: 9. CDR1 is SGHAT and CDR2 is FQNNGV in the germline V gene. The length of the CDR3 is 18 residues. CDR3 nucleotides: TGTGCCAGCAGCTTACACACCTCCGACAGGGGCTCCTACAATGAGCAGTTCTTC. It encodes CASSLHTSDRGSYNEQFF. Combining the CDR3 with reference TRBV11-2 and TRBJ2-1 gives the whole variable domain EAGVAQSPRYKIIEKRQSVAFWCNPISGHATLYWYQQILGQGPKLLIQFQNNGVVDDSQLPKDRFSAERLKGVDSTLKIQPAKLEDSAVYLCASSLHTSDRGSYNEQFFGPGTRLTVL.

The chain combines TRBV2 with TRBJ1-1; possible D gene TRBD1, 5 bases. Trimming took 10 bases from V and 4 from J, leaving 13 bases between them. CDR3 length: 12 amino acids. Germline values: CDR1 SNHLY, CDR2 FYNNEI. The CDR3 DNA sequence: TGTGCCAAAGGGGAAGGTCGCACTGAAGCTTTCTTT. Protein sequence: CAKGEGRTEAFF.

The chain uses TRBV30 and TRBJ1-2; TRBD1 might be the D (6 bases). This CDR3 has 17 residues. Germline CDR1 and CDR2: GTSNPN and SVGIG (reference sequence). Between the trimmed V and J ends, which lost 0 bases and 0 bases, there was a span of 17 bases. The CDR3 nucleotides are TGTGCCTGGAGTGTACGGCTGGAGACAGGCCCTAACTATGGCTACACCTTC. Translating gives CAWSVRLETGPNYGYTF.

This clone came up a few times. This chain links TRBV28 with TRBJ2-3; 8 positions match TRBD2. Germline loops: CDR1 MDHEN, CDR2 SYDVKM. CDR3 length: 15 residues. V lost 5 bases and J lost 0; bases outside the gene matches: 4. CDR3 sequence: CASSLSGVSTDTQYF. In DNA form, the CDR3 reads TGTGCCAGCAGTCTTAGCGGGGTTAGCACAGATACGCAGTATTTT.

The chain is built from TRBV7-9 and TRBJ2-1, with 12 bases fitting TRBD2. Germline-derived CDR1 and CDR2 are SEHNR and FQNEAQ (reference sequence). The V gene end was trimmed by 8 bases and the J gene end by 6 bases; junction bases not matched to a gene: 8. The CDR3 runs 15 residues. In DNA, the CDR3 is TGTGCCAGCGGACCGACTAGCGGGAGTGTCAATGAGCAGTTCTTC. It is translated as CASGPTSGSVNEQFF.

The chain has TRBV7-2 and TRBJ1-6; D ambiguous. The CDR3 is made up of 18 amino acids. Per the germline V gene, CDR1 is SGHTA and CDR2 is FQGNSA. The V and J ends lost 2 bases and 5 bases respectively, with 19 bases between them. CDR3 nucleotide sequence: TGTGCCAGCAGCTTATTTCTCGTCGGAGAGTACAATAATTCACCCCTCCACTTT. It codes for CASSLFLVGEYNNSPLHF.

The chain joins TRBV5-1 to TRBJ1-1; perhaps TRBD1 as D (6 bases). Germline V gives CDR1 SGHRS, CDR2 YFSETQ. The CDR3 has 14 residues. V lost 2 bases and J lost 1, with 9 bases in between. The CDR3 here is CASSFWTANTEAFF. CDR3 nucleotide sequence: TGCGCCAGCAGCTTCTGGACAGCGAACACTGAAGCTTTCTTT.

The rearrangement joins TRBV5-4 to TRBJ2-2; maybe TRBD2 (5 bases). This CDR3 spans 14 amino acids. V dropped 0 bases and J dropped 6 bases, with 9 bases sitting between them. Germline values: CDR1 SGHNT, CDR2 YYREEE (reference sequence). This CDR3 is CASSLDARAGELFF. CDR3 nucleotides: TGTGCCAGCAGCTTGGATGCGAGGGCCGGGGAGCTGTTTTTT.

This rearrangement joins TRBV9 to TRBJ2-2; D remains ambiguous. The CDR3 is 17 amino acids. V was shortened by 1 base and J by 0 bases, with 13 bases between the two germline ends. Germline V CDR1 and CDR2: SGDLS, YYNGEE. DNA of the CDR3: TGTGCCAGCAGCGTATTGGCAGAACCCGCGAACACCGGGGAGCTGTTTTTT. It encodes CASSVLAEPANTGELFF. Full variable domain (outside the CDR3, taken from reference TRBV9 and TRBJ2-2): DSGVTQTPKHLITATGQRVTLRCSPRSGDLSVYWYQQSLDQGLQFLIQYYNGEERAKGNILERFSAQQFPDLHSELNLSSLELGDSALYFCASSVLAEPANTGELFFGEGSRLTVL.

This chain links TRBV4-2 with TRBJ1-1, with TRBD1 matching over 9 bases. Germline CDR1 LGHNA, CDR2 YNFKEQ. J was trimmed by 5 bases and V by 4 bases; bases with no gene match: 14. The CDR3 has 17 residues. For the CDR3, the DNA is TGTGCCAGCAGCCGAGAATGGACAGGGGTCCAAGGGACTGAAGCTTTCTTT. As protein: CASSREWTGVQGTEAFF.